This TCR beta chain was sequenced for a study of blood T cell repertoires in COVID-19. Study summary: Researchers got acute and convalescent COVID-19 samples from the United States, Italy and Spain.

The germline V gene encodes CDR1 SGHVS and CDR2 FNYEAQ. After removal of 3 bases from V and 1 base from J, the junction contained 7 bases not matched to a gene. The CDR3 is made up of 16 amino acids. Original processing methods: From reference gene primer amplification, estimates of nucleated cell counts were derived. Sequenced by immunoSEQ multiplex PCR; TCRdb stores in-frame clones only, minus some. D and trimming come from the DNA, and the V and J calls and clone size come from that table. The table lists roughly 88,000 clones, around nine tenths of them singletons. This TCR was sampled from a woman between 55 and 75 years old with COVID-19, enrolled during active disease. The gene calls are TRBV7-6 and TRBJ2-5; 8 bases align to TRBD1. Sequencing was performed on peripheral blood. CDR3 region: CASSFSTGALQETQYF. CDR3 nucleotide sequence: TGTGCCAGCAGCTTCTCGACAGGGGCACTCCAAGAGACCCAGTACTTC.